Included here is one T cell receptor beta chain sequence, with context. No antigen is known for it. This sample stems from a study of CXCR3-negative and CXCR3-positive naive CD8 T cells. General study results and limits: More hydrophobic TRB CDR3s occurred in CXCR3-positive than in CXCR3-negative naive cells. Surface CD5 matched across naive subsets, and TRB CDR3 properties served to infer TCR strength.

Researchers prepared the TRB cDNA libraries using 5' RACE with UMI labels. TCRdb reprocessed the 5' RACE reads and reports one entry per CDR3 protein, with no DNA. The sample table sets out about 120,000 distinct CDR3 sequences. The specimen sequenced was naive CXCR3+ CD8+ T cells from blood. Indicated subset: CD45RO-CCR7+CD27+CD95- naive CD8+ T cells expressing CXCR3 (TNR3+). This TCR came from a human donor in good health. Some clones in this sample may be carry-over from other donors' samples.

The CDR3 region is CASSLGGGNDEQYF. The V call is TRBV7-9, the J call TRBJ2-7; TCRdb proposes TRBD1, but this gene call is untestable without DNA. Germline-derived CDR1 and CDR2 are SEHNR and FQNEAQ (reference sequence). CDR3 size: 14 residues.